The T cell receptor beta chain described here comes from a study of blood T cell repertoires in COVID-19. V dropped 0 bases and J dropped 1; count of bases not matched to a gene: 5. The CDR3 consists of 16 residues. Per the germline V gene, CDR1 is SGHNT and CDR2 is YYREEE (reference sequence). As processed by the authors: Amplification of reference gene primers provided the estimated nucleated cell counts. The data were produced by immunoSEQ multiplex PCR, yet TCRdb's version contains in-frame clones alone and is incomplete. For V, J and clone size, that table is used; D and trimming come from the DNA. The repertoire holds a few hundred thousand clones, with 90% to 95% as singletons.

Sequencing input: PBMCs or T cells enriched from blood (not recorded which). The chain recombines TRBV5-4 with TRBJ2-3; TRBD2 aligns across 7 bases. This receptor was taken from a human donor in a cohort exposed to, infected with or recovered from COVID-19 (not recorded which). The donor label of this sample is uncertain. CDR3 nucleotide sequence: TGTGCCAGCAGCTTGGTGGTGGGGGGGGGCACAGATACGCAGTATTTT. This encodes CASSLVVGGGTDTQYF. The variable domain in full, with the rest retrieved from reference TRBV5-4 and TRBJ2-3, is ETGVTQSPTHLIKTRGQQVTLRCSSQSGHNTVSWYQQALGQGPQFIFQYYREEENGRGNFPPRFSGLQFPNYSSELNVNALELDDSALYLCASSLVVGGGTDTQYFGPGTRLTVL.